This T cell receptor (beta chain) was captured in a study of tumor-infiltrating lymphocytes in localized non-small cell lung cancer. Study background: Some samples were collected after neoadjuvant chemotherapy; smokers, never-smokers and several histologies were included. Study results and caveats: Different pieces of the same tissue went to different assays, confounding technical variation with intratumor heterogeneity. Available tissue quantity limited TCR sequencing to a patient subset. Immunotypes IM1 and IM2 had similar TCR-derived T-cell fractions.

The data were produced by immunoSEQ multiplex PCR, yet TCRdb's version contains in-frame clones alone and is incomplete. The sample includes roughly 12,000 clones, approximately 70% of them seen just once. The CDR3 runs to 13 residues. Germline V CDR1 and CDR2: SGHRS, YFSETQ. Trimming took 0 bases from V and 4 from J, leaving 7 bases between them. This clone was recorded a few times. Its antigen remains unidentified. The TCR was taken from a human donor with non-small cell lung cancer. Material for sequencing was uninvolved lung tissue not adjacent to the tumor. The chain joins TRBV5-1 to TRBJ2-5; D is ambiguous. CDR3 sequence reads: CASSLELAETQYF. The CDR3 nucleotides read TGCGCCAGCAGCTTGGAATTAGCAGAGACCCAGTACTTC.